What follows are 32 T cell receptor beta chains derived from one specimen sequenced in a study of cytomegalovirus exposure and HLA in healthy donors. 13 Jbeta primers and 60 Vbeta primers were used for the PCR. Profiling relied on immunoSEQ multiplex PCR, and the TCRdb table lists in-frame clones only, not all of them. The table shows 100,000 to 120,000 clones, with approximately 82% occurring only once. Sequenced sample: PBMCs. Every receptor here comes from a man between 25 and 39 years old in good health and CMV-seropositive.

The gene calls are TRBV2 and TRBJ2-7; D is possibly TRBD1 (6 bases). There are 13 residues in the CDR3. Between the trimmed V and J ends, which lost 7 bases and 6 bases, there was a span of 16 bases. CDR1 is SNHLY and CDR2 is FYNNEI in the germline V gene. CDR3 in DNA: TGTGCCAGCACGTGGGACAAGGGACGCGAGCAGTACTTC. Protein sequence: CASTWDKGREQYF.

The chain combines TRBV29-1 with TRBJ2-5, with a weak D call TRBD2 (6 bases). V lost 8 bases to trimming and J lost 0 bases, with 13 bases between them. CDR3 size: 13 residues. Germline CDR1 reads SQVTM; CDR2 reads ANQGSEA. Here the CDR3 reads CSFGGGNQETQYF. For the CDR3, the DNA is TGCAGCTTCGGAGGCGGGAACCAAGAGACCCAGTACTTC.

The rearrangement joins TRBV6-5 to TRBJ1-1; 7 nucleotides agree with TRBD1. Trimming removed 6 bases from V and 2 bases from J; junction bases left unmatched: 6. CDR1 MNHEY and CDR2 SVGAGI come from the germline V gene. CDR3 length: 14 residues. CDR3 nucleotide sequence: TGTGCCAGCAGCTCCCAGGGGGTTAACACTGAAGCTTTCTTT. Translated: CASSSQGVNTEAFF.

The chain has TRBV18 and TRBJ2-2; 11 nucleotides agree with TRBD1. J gave up 3 bases and V 3 bases, and 6 bases lay outside the gene matches. Germline V CDR1 and CDR2: KGHSH, LQKENI. The CDR3 has 17 amino acids. The DNA of the CDR3 is TGTGCCAGCTCACCGTCAGGACAGGGGGCCCACACCGGGGAGCTGTTTTTT. Amino acids: CASSPSGQGAHTGELFF.

The chain uses TRBV7-3 and TRBJ1-1, with D possibly TRBD1 on 6 matching bases. In germline, CDR1 is SGHTA, CDR2 FQGTGA. Trimming took 5 bases from V and 5 from J, leaving 15 bases between them. The CDR3 is 14 amino acids. The CDR3 sequence is CASSQQGIGTEAFF. The CDR3 bases are TGTGCCAGCAGCCAGCAGGGGATAGGGACTGAAGCTTTCTTT.

V usage is TRBV11-2 and J usage is TRBJ1-1; D unresolved. The CDR3 runs 14 residues. V dropped 6 bases and J dropped 5 bases, with 16 bases sitting between them. Germline loops: CDR1 SGHAT, CDR2 FQNNGV. CDR3 coding DNA: TGTGCCAGCAGACCACCCGGGTCGGGGACTGAAGCTTTCTTT. Translation gives CASRPPGSGTEAFF. Variable domain in full (rest from reference TRBV11-2 and TRBJ1-1): EAGVAQSPRYKIIEKRQSVAFWCNPISGHATLYWYQQILGQGPKLLIQFQNNGVVDDSQLPKDRFSAERLKGVDSTLKIQPAKLEDSAVYLCASRPPGSGTEAFFGQGTRLTVV.

This clone has just one count. The chain combines TRBV5-1 with TRBJ2-3; TRBD2 matches 12 bases. Per germline, CDR1 SGHRS and CDR2 YFSETQ. The length of the CDR3 is 16 residues. J lost 2 bases, V lost 3 bases, and 4 bases had no gene match. The CDR3 region has the DNA TGCGCCAGCAGCTCGGGACTAGCGGGCCTCACAGATACGCAGTATTTT. Its translation is CASSSGLAGLTDTQYF.

V is TRBV6-1 and J is TRBJ1-5; D gene ambiguous. The CDR3 has 12 amino acids. With 6 bases removed from V and 3 bases from J, the gap between germline ends came to 6 bases. Germline V gives CDR1 MNHNS, CDR2 SASEGT. DNA of the CDR3: TGTGCCAGCAGGAGACTCAATCAGCCCCAGCATTTT. This translates into CASRRLNQPQHF.

This clone was counted a few times. The rearrangement links TRBV7-9 to TRBJ1-5, with D unresolved. The CDR3 contains 13 residues. From germline, CDR1 is SEHNR and CDR2 FQNEAQ (reference sequence). The V end was cut by 3 bases, the J end by 4 bases, with 7 bases between. DNA of the CDR3: TGTGCCAGCAGCTTTATGGCTAATCAGCCCCAGCATTTT. This sequence encodes CASSFMANQPQHF.

The chain joins TRBV10-2 to TRBJ1-1, with no clear D. Trimming cost V 6 bases and J 5 bases, with 16 bases left between them. The CDR3 loop spans 14 amino acids. Germline V gives CDR1 WSHSY, CDR2 SAAADI. CDR3 bases: TGCGCCAGCAGACTGGCGTGGGAGGAAACTGAAGCTTTCTTT. Its translation: CASRLAWEETEAFF.

The rearrangement uses TRBV28 and TRBJ1-1, with 7 bases identical to TRBD1. This CDR3 comprises 16 residues. Germline values: CDR1 MDHEN, CDR2 SYDVKM. V lost 5 bases to trimming and J lost 0 bases; unmatched junction nucleotides: 9. This CDR3 reads CASSPGGRRMNTEAFF. CDR3 in DNA: TGTGCCAGCAGTCCAGGGGGACGTCGGATGAACACTGAAGCTTTCTTT.

The CDR3 reads CASSARSGGAYEQYF. The CDR3 nucleotides read TGTGCCAGCAGCGCGAGAAGCGGGGGAGCCTACGAGCAGTACTTC. The genes are TRBV9 and TRBJ2-7; 8 bases match TRBD2. Germline V gives CDR1 SGDLS, CDR2 YYNGEE. This CDR3 contains 15 residues. V shed 3 bases and J 2 bases; nucleotides not matched to a gene: 7.

DNA of the CDR3: TGCGCCAGCAGCCCCCCCCGACAGGGCAGCTCTGGAAACACCATATATTTT. Translated: CASSPPRQGSSGNTIYF. The chain joins TRBV4-1 to TRBJ1-3, with 7 bases that match TRBD1. J lost 0 bases, V lost 4 bases, and 9 bases had no gene match. There are 17 residues in the CDR3. Germline V gives CDR1 MGHRA, CDR2 YSYEKL.

The count of this clone is one. This sequence joins TRBV11-2 and TRBJ1-1, with TRBD1 as a possible D gene (5 bases). The CDR3 spans 15 residues. V gave up 4 bases and J gave up 5 bases, with 17 bases separating them. Germline V gene sequence: CDR1 SGHAT, CDR2 FQNNGV. The CDR3 DNA reads TGTGCCAGCAGCTATAAGGGGCAACTACGGACTGAAGCTTTCTTT. Protein: CASSYKGQLRTEAFF. The full variable domain, completed using reference TRBV11-2 and TRBJ1-1, is EAGVAQSPRYKIIEKRQSVAFWCNPISGHATLYWYQQILGQGPKLLIQFQNNGVVDDSQLPKDRFSAERLKGVDSTLKIQPAKLEDSAVYLCASSYKGQLRTEAFFGQGTRLTVV.

The genes are TRBV2 and TRBJ1-4; D unclear. Germline loops: CDR1 SNHLY, CDR2 FYNNEI. Trimming removed 5 bases from V and 7 bases from J, with 14 bases in between. CDR3 length: 14 residues. The CDR3 DNA sequence: TGTGCCAGCAGTCTCGGGTCGGGAGCTGAAAAACTGTTTTTT. Protein sequence: CASSLGSGAEKLFF.

The chain employs TRBV30 and TRBJ2-7, with 8 bases matching TRBD1. This CDR3 has 16 amino acids. CDR1 is GTSNPN and CDR2 is SVGIG in the germline V gene (reference sequence). Trimming at V came to 3 bases and at J to 0 bases, leaving 10 bases not matched to a gene. The DNA of the CDR3 is TGTGCCTGGAGCCAAGGGACAGGCGTATACTCCTACGAGCAGTACTTC. It yields the protein CAWSQGTGVYSYEQYF.

The chain links TRBV6-5 to TRBJ2-5, with D possibly matching TRBD1 (5 bases). Trimming left V 6 bases short and J 1 base short, with 15 bases between. Per the germline V gene, CDR1 is MNHEY and CDR2 is SVGAGI. The CDR3 has 15 amino acids. The CDR3 coding sequence is TGTGCCAGCAGCCAGGGTACAGGCCGCCAAGAGACCCAGTACTTC. Translation: CASSQGTGRQETQYF.

As concerns this clone: At the DNA level, this CDR3 is encoded by other sequences in the same sample as well. The chain carries TRBV28 and TRBJ2-7; D uncertain. V was clipped by 3 bases and J by 3 bases, with 3 bases between them. The germline CDR1 and CDR2 sequences are MDHEN and SYDVKM. This CDR3 comprises 11 residues. The CDR3 protein is CASSFSYEQYF. CDR3 coding DNA: TGTGCCAGCAGTTTCAGCTACGAGCAGTACTTC.

The rearrangement links TRBV9 to TRBJ1-4; TRBD1 might be the D (5 bases). This CDR3 is 14 amino acids long. Germline-derived CDR1 and CDR2 are SGDLS and YYNGEE. The V end lost 4 bases, the J end lost 5 bases, and 12 bases lay between the germline ends. CDR3 sequence: CASSSLGGNEKLFF. Written as DNA, the CDR3 is TGTGCCAGCAGCTCCCTGGGGGGGAATGAAAAACTGTTTTTT.

The rearrangement links TRBV11-2 to TRBJ1-1; D is possibly TRBD1 (5 bases). CDR1 is SGHAT, CDR2 FQNNGV, per germline. The CDR3 runs 15 residues. Trimming removed 5 bases from V and 0 bases from J, with 13 bases in between. The CDR3 region is CASSPGGGMNTEAFF. The CDR3 nucleotides are TGTGCCAGCAGCCCTGGGGGGGGGATGAACACTGAAGCTTTCTTT.

CDR3 sequence reads: CASSQEHTGGRIGEKLFF. The CDR3 DNA sequence: TGCGCCAGCAGCCAAGAACATACGGGCGGGAGAATAGGTGAAAAACTGTTTTTT. The genes are TRBV4-1 and TRBJ1-4, with unresolved D. This CDR3 spans 18 amino acids. Germline values: CDR1 MGHRA, CDR2 YSYEKL. With 0 bases removed from V and 7 bases from J, the gap between germline ends came to 21 bases.

V usage is TRBV7-2 and J usage is TRBJ1-1; D is uncertain. The CDR3 consists of 13 residues. Trimming removed 5 bases from V and 0 bases from J, with 7 bases in between. Germline V gene sequence: CDR1 SGHTA, CDR2 FQGNSA. As DNA, the CDR3 is TGTGCCAGCAGCGCCTACCTGAACACTGAAGCTTTCTTT. Residues: CASSAYLNTEAFF.

V gene TRBV5-4 combines with J gene TRBJ2-7; possible D gene TRBD1, 6 bases. CDR3 length: 15 amino acids. Trimming took off 0 bases at V and 2 bases at J, with 12 bases between the two ends. Germline values: CDR1 SGHNT, CDR2 YYREEE (reference sequence). The CDR3 DNA follows: TGTGCCAGCAGCTTGGAACAGGGCGGGCCCTACGAGCAGTACTTC. As protein: CASSLEQGGPYEQYF. The variable domain in full, completed from reference TRBV5-4 and TRBJ2-7, reads ETGVTQSPTHLIKTRGQQVTLRCSSQSGHNTVSWYQQALGQGPQFIFQYYREEENGRGNFPPRFSGLQFPNYSSELNVNALELDDSALYLCASSLEQGGPYEQYFGPGTRLTVT.

The V gene is TRBV27, the J gene TRBJ1-5; D is ambiguous. The CDR3 sequence is 14 residues long. The V gene lost 5 bases and the J gene lost 0 bases, with 8 bases spanning the gap. Germline CDR1 reads MNHEY; CDR2 reads SMNVEV (reference sequence). CDR3 in amino acids: CASSPYSSNQPQHF. The CDR3 region has the DNA TGTGCCAGCAGTCCCTATTCTAGCAATCAGCCCCAGCATTTT.

This clone was seen once. This rearrangement joins TRBV13 to TRBJ1-4, with D unresolved. The CDR3 has 13 residues. Trimming cost V 4 bases and J 7 bases, with 10 bases left between them. Germline V gene data show CDR1 as PRHDT and CDR2 as FYEKMQ (reference sequence). CDR3 amino acids: CASSSAGSEKLFF. CDR3 in DNA: TGTGCCAGCAGCTCCGCGGGAAGTGAAAAACTGTTTTTT.

The genes are TRBV14 and TRBJ2-7, with TRBD1 identical over 7 bases. V gave up 1 base and J gave up 0 bases; unmatched junction bases: 6. Germline CDR1 and CDR2: SGHDN and FVKESK. This CDR3 comprises 16 residues. The CDR3 loop reads CASSQGAGGFSYEQYF. The CDR3, as DNA: TGTGCCAGCAGCCAAGGGGCAGGGGGTTTCTCCTACGAGCAGTACTTC.

J is TRBJ2-7 and V is TRBV27; perhaps TRBD1 as D (5 bases). This CDR3 region has 14 residues. With 6 bases removed from V and 1 base from J, the gap between germline ends came to 13 bases. Germline CDR1 and CDR2: MNHEY and SMNVEV (reference sequence). CDR3 sequence (DNA): TGTGCCAGCAGGAAAAGTTGGACATCCTACGAGCAGTACTTC. Protein: CASRKSWTSYEQYF.

This rearrangement joins TRBV7-2 to TRBJ1-5; 9 bases map to TRBD1. Germline CDR1 and CDR2: SGHTA and FQGNSA. This CDR3 is 16 amino acids long. V shed 5 bases, J shed 5 bases, and the junction held 10 bases outside the gene matches. CDR3 nucleotides: TGTGCCAGCAGCCCCGCAGGCGACAGGGGGGATCAGCCCCAGCATTTT. This translates into CASSPAGDRGDQPQHF. The full variable domain, in which reference TRBV7-2 and TRBJ1-5 provide the parts outside the CDR3, is GAGVSQSPSNKVTEKGKDVELRCDPISGHTALYWYRQSLGQGLEFLIYFQGNSAPDKSGLPSDRFSAERTGGSVSTLTIQRTQQEDSAVYLCASSPAGDRGDQPQHFGDGTRLSIL.

The gene calls are TRBV13 and TRBJ2-5; a weak D match, TRBD2 (6 bases). CDR1 is PRHDT, CDR2 FYEKMQ, per germline (reference sequence). V lost 5 bases, J lost 6 bases, and 22 bases lay in between. The CDR3 covers 16 residues. The CDR3 nucleotides read TGTGCCAGCAGCGAAACCGGGACTCCACAATGGAAGACCCAGTACTTC. Translated, it gives CASSETGTPQWKTQYF.

The chain links TRBV7-3 to TRBJ2-1; 11 bases are a match to TRBD2. This CDR3 has 18 amino acids. The junction had 9 bases not matched to a gene; V was cut back by 1 base and J by 4 bases. The germline V gene has CDR1 SGHTA and CDR2 FQGTGA. In DNA, the CDR3 is TGTGCCAGCAGCTTAAGGTCTAGCGGGGGGCCGCCTTACAATGAGCAGTTCTTC. It translates to CASSLRSSGGPPYNEQFF.

The genes are TRBV6-1 and TRBJ1-4, with D possibly TRBD1 on 6 matching bases. Deletions cut 0 bases from V and 6 bases from J, with 14 bases between. CDR1 MNHNS and CDR2 SASEGT come from the germline V gene. The CDR3 covers 16 residues. The CDR3 sequence is CASSEALVWTDEKLFF. DNA for the CDR3: TGTGCCAGCAGTGAAGCGTTGGTGTGGACAGATGAAAAACTGTTTTTT.

The rearrangement uses TRBV28 and TRBJ1-5; D is possibly TRBD1 (5 bases). Trimming removed 6 bases from V and 4 bases from J, with 13 bases in between. Germline assignment: CDR1 MDHEN and CDR2 SYDVKM. This CDR3 contains 14 residues. The CDR3 nucleotides read TGTGCCAGCAGCTCACCAGGGCCGAATCAGCCCCAGCATTTT. This sequence encodes CASSSPGPNQPQHF.